This T cell receptor (beta chain) was identified in a study of glioma-infiltrating T cells after dendritic cell vaccination. Study at large: Glioblastoma patients came from Phase I and II dendritic cell vaccination trials. Between the early 2000s and the early 2010s, patients got autologous tumor lysate-pulsed dendritic cell vaccines.

This CDR3 has 16 residues. V was pared by 3 bases and J by 3 bases, with 7 bases of the junction left unmatched. From germline, CDR1 is SGHRS and CDR2 YFSETQ. The PCR used 60 V beta and 13 J beta primers. Profiling relied on immunoSEQ multiplex PCR, and the TCRdb table lists in-frame clones only, not all of them. The sample contains under 40,000 clones, 90% of which appear only once. The TCR comes from a human donor with glioblastoma. The sample here was blood, taken before dendritic cell vaccination. The chain uses TRBV5-1 and TRBJ1-4, with 8 bases aligning to TRBD1. The CDR3 sequence: CASSSGQEVSNEKLFF. CDR3 DNA sequence: TGCGCCAGCAGCTCGGGACAGGAGGTCTCTAATGAAAAACTGTTTTTT.